These 15 T cell receptor beta chains share one sample of origin, sequenced in a study of blood T cell repertoires in COVID-19. Generated by immunoSEQ multiplex PCR, the TCRdb table keeps only in-frame clones and is missing some. Of 200,000 to 250,000 clones listed, roughly 84% are singletons. Sample: peripheral blood. The origin of the receptors is a man aged 40-49 years with active or convalescent COVID-19.

The rearrangement uses TRBV7-9 and TRBJ1-1; no definite D call. From germline, CDR1 is SEHNR and CDR2 FQNEAQ (reference sequence). The germline V and J ends were trimmed by 0 bases and 2 bases, with 7 bases remaining between them. The CDR3 length is 14 residues. The CDR3 DNA reads TGTGCCAGCAGCTTAGCGCAGGTTAACACTGAAGCTTTCTTT. Translated, it gives CASSLAQVNTEAFF.

As regards this clone: Other nucleotide sequences from this sample produce the same CDR3. V usage is TRBV28 and J usage is TRBJ2-7; D is possibly TRBD1 (6 bases). Germline V gene data show CDR1 as MDHEN and CDR2 as SYDVKM. V was shortened by 5 bases and J by 3 bases, with 8 bases between the two germline ends. The CDR3 extends over 12 amino acids. CDR3 amino acids: CASSLGGYEQYF. The DNA for the CDR3 is TGTGCCAGCAGTCTAGGGGGCTACGAGCAGTACTTC.

This clone was detected once. The CDR3 coding sequence is TGTGCCAGCAGTTTAAGCGGGAGGGCAGCGGGTGAGCAGTTCTTC. It codes for CASSLSGRAAGEQFF. The chain couples TRBV27 to TRBJ2-1, with TRBD2 matching over 10 bases. J gave up 9 bases and V 2 bases, and 7 bases lay outside the gene matches. Looked up from germline, CDR1 is MNHEY and CDR2 is SMNVEV (reference sequence). CDR3 length: 15 residues.

V and J are TRBV5-4 and TRBJ1-2, with a possible D match to TRBD1 (6 bases). The CDR3 extends over 13 amino acids. Germline CDR1 and CDR2: SGHNT and YYREEE (reference sequence). V was pared by 2 bases and J by 10 bases, with 15 bases between. CDR3 DNA sequence: TGTGCCAGCAGCTTTGGGGGCCAGGAAGCCTACACCTTC. Its protein is CASSFGGQEAYTF.

The chain has TRBV30 and TRBJ2-3, with TRBD1 as a possible D gene (5 bases). Germline CDR1 GTSNPN, CDR2 SVGIG (reference sequence). The CDR3 has 16 residues. Trimming stripped 0 bases from V and 0 bases from J, with 13 bases between. This CDR3 reads CAWSVFMTASTDTQYF. CDR3 DNA: TGTGCCTGGAGTGTCTTTATGACAGCTAGCACAGATACGCAGTATTTT.

The V gene is TRBV7-3, the J gene TRBJ2-1; possible D gene TRBD2, 5 bases. Looked up from germline, CDR1 is SGHTA and CDR2 is FQGTGA. Trimming removed 5 bases at V and 8 bases at J, with 19 bases between. The CDR3 extends over 15 amino acids. CDR3: CASSQTRGNLDEQFF. The CDR3 DNA follows: TGTGCCAGCAGCCAAACTCGAGGGAATTTGGATGAGCAGTTCTTC.

The V gene is TRBV28, the J gene TRBJ2-7; D perhaps matches TRBD2 (6 bases). CDR1 and CDR2 from the germline V gene are MDHEN and SYDVKM. With 3 bases removed from V and 1 base from J, the gap between germline ends came to 10 bases. The CDR3 is 14 amino acids. In DNA form, the CDR3 reads TGTGCCAGCAGTTTCGCCGGGGGATCCTACGAGCAGTACTTC. Residues: CASSFAGGSYEQYF. Filled out from reference TRBV28 and TRBJ2-7, the complete variable domain reads DVKVTQSSRYLVKRTGEKVFLECVQDMDHENMFWYRQDPGLGLRLIYFSYDVKMKEKGDIPEGYSVSREKKERFSLILESASTNQTSMYLCASSFAGGSYEQYFGPGTRLTVT.

The chain recombines TRBV7-3 with TRBJ2-3; 8 nucleotides agree with TRBD2. Losses at the gene ends were 5 bases for V and 4 bases for J; bases not matched to a gene: 11. The CDR3 contains 16 residues. The germline V gene has CDR1 SGHTA and CDR2 FQGTGA. CDR3 sequence (DNA): TGTGCCAGCAGCCCGTATTTTAGCGGGACGGCAGATACGCAGTATTTT. As protein: CASSPYFSGTADTQYF.

This clone was counted between two and nine times. This CDR3 reads CASSEIVSSYSNQPQHF. DNA of the CDR3: TGTGCCAGCAGTGAAATAGTCTCGTCCTATAGCAATCAGCCCCAGCATTTT. This chain connects TRBV6-1 to TRBJ1-5, with D uncertain. Trimming left V 2 bases short and J 0 bases short, with 14 bases between. CDR1 is MNHNS, CDR2 SASEGT, per germline. The length of the CDR3 is 17 residues.

The chain combines TRBV4-1 with TRBJ1-2, with 7 bases lining up with TRBD1. The CDR3 loop spans 17 amino acids. Germline loops: CDR1 MGHRA, CDR2 YSYEKL. With V trimmed by 1 base and J by 4 bases, 12 bases remained unmatched. The chain's CDR3 is CASSQGPKTGTFYGYTF. The CDR3 coding sequence is TGCGCCAGCAGCCAAGGCCCGAAGACAGGGACATTCTATGGCTACACCTTC.

CDR3: CASCPGANYGYTF. CDR3 nucleotide sequence: TGTGCCAGTTGCCCGGGAGCTAACTATGGCTACACCTTC. The V and J genes are TRBV19 and TRBJ1-2; D uncertain. Per the germline V gene, CDR1 is LNHDA and CDR2 is SQIVND (reference sequence). The V gene lost 8 bases and the J gene lost 0 bases, with 10 bases spanning the gap. The CDR3 totals 13 residues.

V and J are TRBV29-1 and TRBJ2-1; the D gene is possibly TRBD2 (6 bases). The germline CDR1 and CDR2 sequences are SQVTM and ANQGSEA. V lost 6 bases and J lost 6, with 18 bases in between. The CDR3 extends over 14 amino acids. The CDR3 sequence: CSVCSSAPGNEQFF. As DNA, the CDR3 is TGCAGCGTCTGTTCTAGCGCTCCTGGCAATGAGCAGTTCTTC.

The CDR3 is CASSGGSSYNSPLHF. As DNA, the CDR3 is TGTGCCAGCAGCGGGGGAAGCTCCTATAATTCACCCCTCCACTTT. V and J are TRBV28 and TRBJ1-6, with a tentative D call TRBD1 (5 bases). Germline V gives CDR1 MDHEN, CDR2 SYDVKM. Between the trimmed V and J ends, which lost 6 bases and 0 bases, there was a span of 9 bases. There are 15 residues in the CDR3.

The genes are TRBV9 and TRBJ2-1, with D maybe TRBD2 (7 bases). V dropped 7 bases and J dropped 6 bases, with 26 bases sitting between them. The length of the CDR3 is 17 residues. CDR1 SGDLS and CDR2 YYNGEE come from the germline V gene. CDR3 protein: CASARPTGGPPSNEQFF. The CDR3 DNA is TGTGCCAGCGCTCGCCCAACCGGGGGGCCCCCCTCCAATGAGCAGTTCTTC.

This clone was detected ten times or more. The chain couples TRBV5-1 to TRBJ2-1, with TRBD2 as a possible D gene (6 bases). CDR1 SGHRS and CDR2 YFSETQ come from the germline V gene. V was pared by 0 bases and J by 9 bases, with 10 bases between. This CDR3 comprises 13 residues. The CDR3 DNA reads TGCGCCAGCAGCTTGGTGGTGGGGGGTGAGCAGTTCTTC. As protein: CASSLVVGGEQFF. The full variable domain, with the rest looked up from reference TRBV5-1 and TRBJ2-1, is KAGVTQTPRYLIKTRGQQVTLSCSPISGHRSVSWYQQTPGQGLQFLFEYFSETQRNKGNFPGRFSGRQFSNSRSEMNVSTLELGDSALYLCASSLVVGGEQFFGPGTRLTVL.